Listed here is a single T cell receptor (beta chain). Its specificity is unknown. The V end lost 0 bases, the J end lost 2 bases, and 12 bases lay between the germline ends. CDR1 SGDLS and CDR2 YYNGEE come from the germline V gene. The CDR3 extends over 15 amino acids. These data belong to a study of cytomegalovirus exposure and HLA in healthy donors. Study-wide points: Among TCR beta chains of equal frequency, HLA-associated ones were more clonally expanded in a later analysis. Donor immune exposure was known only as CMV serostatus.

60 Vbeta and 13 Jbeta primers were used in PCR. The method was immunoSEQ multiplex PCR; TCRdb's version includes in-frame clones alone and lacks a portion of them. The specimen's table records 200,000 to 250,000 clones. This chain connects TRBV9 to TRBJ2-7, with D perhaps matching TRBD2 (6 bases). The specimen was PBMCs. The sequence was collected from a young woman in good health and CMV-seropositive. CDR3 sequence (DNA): TGTGCCAGCAGCGTAGGTGGGAGGTTGGCCTACGAGCAGTACTTC. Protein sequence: CASSVGGRLAYEQYF. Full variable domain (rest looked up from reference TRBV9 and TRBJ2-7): DSGVTQTPKHLITATGQRVTLRCSPRSGDLSVYWYQQSLDQGLQFLIQYYNGEERAKGNILERFSAQQFPDLHSELNLSSLELGDSALYFCASSVGGRLAYEQYFGPGTRLTVT.